This T cell receptor (beta chain) originates from a study of cytomegalovirus exposure and HLA in healthy donors (dated by TCRdb to 2016 to 2017). Concerning the study at large: An earlier analysis of roughly 610 of the donors reported about 260 Gb of sequence data and about 120 million unique TCR beta sequences obtained from around 190 million T cells. About 300 gigabases of sequencing data and 78 million or so unique TCR sequences were included in an early release covering several hundred HLA-typed donors. The genetic ancestry cluster associated with self-reported Caucasian donors included around 76% of the roughly 360 genotyped donors. The aim of the study was to test whether cataloging public T cell receptors could identify signatures of past pathogen exposure. The T cell repertoires of roughly 660 subjects were profiled by immunosequencing and related to cytomegalovirus serostatus. In addition to the first cohort of roughly 670 subjects, a separate validation cohort of under 150 different subjects was used. To predict cytomegalovirus infection status, the study combined high-throughput TCR immunosequencing, statistical association of individual TCRs with disease status, and machine learning. A later analysis re-analyzed previously published TCR beta repertoires from roughly 690 donors and added high-resolution HLA genotyping to study TCR occurrence patterns. In the later analysis, no new phenotypic data were used to find candidate immune exposures; instead, reliance was placed on TCR beta sequences and their occurrence across donors. An earlier analysis of approximately 580 of the donors used high-throughput TCR beta sequencing to judge whether each TCR beta V gene segment behaved as functional or pseudogenic. Donor age, sex, ethnicity and CMV serostatus were collected together with the repertoire data. In a later genetic analysis, genome-wide SNP genotypes for about 60% of the 666 donors were used, and that subset was treated as a discovery cohort. All discovery cohort repertoires had been generated using a single sequencing platform. HLA typing covered class I and class II loci at four-digit resolution. Typing coverage varied by locus: roughly 620-640 donors for A, B, C, DRB1 and DQB1; 522 for DQA1; more than 600 for DPA1; under 490 for DPB1. Because of strong linkage in the cohort, roughly five DR-DQ haplotypes were treated as single units for association and clustering. Among 398 genotyped donors of the cohort, an average of roughly 240,000 unique TCR beta nucleotide sequences were sequenced per donor, around 20% of them non-productive.

The method was the immunoSEQ multiplex PCR assay. For the multiplex PCR, a mixture combining 60 forward primers for TCR Vbeta segments and 13 reverse primers for TCR Jbeta segments was used. The CDR3 region of rearranged TCR beta genes was amplified from genomic DNA by a multiplex PCR assay. Amplified TCR beta libraries were sequenced as 87-base-pair reads on the Illumina HiSeq System. On the study's bioinformatics: Across the 700 or so repertoires, a later analysis counted roughly 84 million unique TCR beta chains, 9 million to 14 million of which were shared by at least two donors. A nearest-neighbor algorithm error-corrected the raw reads and collapsed the reads into unique sequences, merging closely related sequences to remove PCR and sequencing errors. V, D and J gene segments were assigned by aligning CDR3 sequences to IMGT reference sequences. For a sequence to be retained, at least a six-nucleotide match to both a V gene segment and a J gene segment was required. Rearrangements were classified as productive when the CDR3 lacked stop codons and remained in frame with V and J, and all other rearrangements were classified as non-productive. Following IMGT convention, CDR3 was defined as the stretch from the second conserved V-encoded cysteine to the conserved J-encoded phenylalanine. The earlier analysis of about 590 of the donors excluded sequences that lacked an unambiguous match to a single V gene segment. An earlier analysis of 500 to 600 of the donors classified V segments as functional when productive rearrangements were above 56.7% and as segregating when the standard deviation between donors was above 5%. A statistical classification framework was developed to diagnose cytomegalovirus status using the catalog of TCR beta chain sequences. V and J gene assignment, in a later analysis, came from comparing TCR nucleotide sequences with IMGT/GENE-DB human TR gene sequences. In a later analysis, CDR3 sequences and most-parsimonious VDJ recombination scenarios were assigned using the TCRdist pipeline. In a later analysis, each TCR beta chain was defined by its CDR3 amino acid sequence together with its V-gene family, and reads lacking a unique V-gene family were excluded. As a way to deal with suspected cross-contamination and a sequencing artifact, a later analysis dropped 450 to 700 nucleotide sequences that were highly shared and had low generation probability. In a later analysis, a clonal expansion index for each public chain was calculated from normalized within-repertoire ranks of inferred template counts. Generation probabilities in a later analysis came from a VDJ recombination model fitted to out-of-frame rearrangements, and those results were checked against IGoR. In a later analysis, hypergeometric tests were used to score TCR-TCR, TCR-HLA and TCR-CMV co-occurrence, with a repertoire-size bias correction applied to TCR pairs. In a later analysis, false discovery rates were estimated by permuting HLA or CMV assignments 20 times. In a later analysis, co-occurring TCRs were grouped with DBSCAN, and TCRdist sequence similarity was added when clustering was performed within HLA-allele-positive subsets. Repertoires with fewer than 30,000 or more than 120,000 public chains, plus five repertoires with anomalous nucleotide sharing, were excluded from co-occurrence clustering. Entries here come from immuneACCESS through TCRdb and include only in-frame sequences with V and J called. Some clones fail to appear in such tables; in the studies checked, an unresolved V gene covers under half of the shortfall, and the cause of the remainder is unknown. V and J calls and clone size are copied from that table; D and trimming were computed from the DNA. The table for this sample lists over 150,000 clones; 75% to 85% of them were counted only once. Together, the top ten hold 3.7% of the sample.

Summary of the overall study and its limitations: Linkage disequilibrium might explain the correlated functional status among segregating V segments, but an unknown experimental factor could not be ruled out. According to a later analysis, most CMV-associated TCR beta chains appeared to be HLA-restricted, and the HLA associations seemed to be driven largely by CMV exposure. The classifier was reported to diagnose cytomegalovirus status with high specificity and sensitivity in both the original and validation cohorts. A later analysis reported that several top co-occurrence clusters appeared linked to parvovirus B19, influenza, CMV and Epstein-Barr virus. A further reported finding was that TCR beta sequences accurately predicted the HLA-A and HLA-B alleles for most subjects in the first cohort. When HLA alleles, especially DR and DQ, strongly co-occurred, attributing TCR associations to individual alleles was difficult. The study gave a list of 150 to 200 TCR beta chains associated with cytomegalovirus. The presence/absence analyses assumed that sequencing depth was roughly uniform across donors, and that assumption may not be true. In a later analysis, HLA-associated TCR beta chains were found to be more clonally expanded and to have lower generation probabilities than equally common non-associated chains. A group of highly shared sequence variants was considered likely to be a technical artifact of the sequencing pipeline. Most TCR sequences were seen in very few donors, while some public TCRs were found in many individuals. A later analysis associated approximately 17,000 TCR beta sequences with specific HLA alleles at a false discovery rate of 0.05. The only immune exposure information available for the cohort was CMV serostatus. In a later genetic analysis, fewer N-insertions in productive TCRs were reported among donors in an Asian-associated ancestry cluster than the approximately 670-donor mean. In vitro tests confirmed that a few of the cytomegalovirus-associated TCR beta chains recognize cytomegalovirus antigens. In this cohort, only TCR beta chains were sequenced, and detectable features were limited by the absence of alpha or paired-chain data. Some IMGT-functional V segments, including TRBV6-2 and TRBV6-3, could not be distinguished by the 87-base-pair reads and were therefore excluded. Broadly in line with IMGT annotations, most TCR beta V segments showed up in productive rearrangements about 90% or about 30% of the time in an earlier analysis of 450 to 750 of the donors. V-gene and J-gene trimming of TCR beta chains was associated with a missense DCLRE1C variant in a later genetic analysis, and the association was replicated in an independent cohort. Roughly 15 rarely observed V segments, including chromosome 9 orphons, were excluded from the earlier analysis of several hundred of the donors because counts were too low. Because HLA typing was unavailable for some donors at each locus, only the typed subset was used in association tests. The authors suggested that the approach could potentially be extended to other disease states and immunological phenotypes. In a later analysis, the rate of TCR association differed among HLA loci, with DRB1 alleles having the most associated TCRs and HLA-C alleles having the fewest.

On this clone itself: The antigen it binds to is not known. Per-nucleotide qualities are absent, and no much larger clonotype sits a single base away. Other DNA variants within this sample encode the same CDR3.

The cysteine opens and the phenylalanine closes a CDR3 of 13 amino acids. The CDR3 DNA has 39 bases and is translated from base 1. The V end loses 3 bases and the J end loses 5 bases, and a stretch of 12 bases separates them. CDR1 and CDR2 are drawn from the germline V gene: SQVTM, ANQGSEA. In total, over 600 healthy bone marrow donors made up the cohort. At the time of sampling, every cohort member was nominally healthy, though immune exposures that went unrecorded were likely present. The donor tested CMV seropositive and was one of the 289 seropositive cohort members. Every donor gave a peripheral blood sample, and the peripheral blood mononuclear cells from that sample were used for TCR beta sequencing. Genomic DNA extraction from the blood cell samples was performed with the Qiagen DNeasy Blood Extraction Kit.

The clonotype was recovered from a woman in her sixties or seventies in good health and CMV-seropositive. The sample was PBMCs. Here the chain combines TRBV29-1 and TRBJ2-3; the best D guess is TRBD1, with 5 bases matching. The nucleotide sequence reads as follows: TGCAGCGTTGATCAGGGTTTAGGAGATACGCAGTATTTT. Its protein product is CSVDQGLGDTQYF.